These 19 T cell receptor beta chains originate from one sample sequenced in a study of blood T cell repertoires in COVID-19. The assay was immunoSEQ multiplex PCR, and TCRdb's table has in-frame clones only and misses some. Of around 89,000 clones in the sample, roughly nine tenths were seen once. Sequences were obtained from peripheral blood. The receptors come from a man aged 50 to 60 with acute or convalescent COVID-19.

The V call is TRBV11-2, the J call TRBJ1-6; 8 nucleotides match TRBD1. V shed 1 base and J 0 bases; nucleotides not matched to a gene: 8. The CDR3 runs to 19 residues. Germline CDR1 is SGHAT and CDR2 is FQNNGV. CDR3 bases: TGTGCCAGCAGCTTAGGCTTGGGCCAGGGGGCCTCCTATAATTCACCCCTCCACTTT. Translation gives CASSLGLGQGASYNSPLHF.

The chain employs TRBV28 and TRBJ1-5; D is undetermined. Germline V gene lookup returns CDR1 MDHEN and CDR2 SYDVKM. The CDR3 is 13 amino acids. Trimming shortened V by 7 bases and J by 6 bases, and 13 bases separated the two germline ends. Written as DNA, the CDR3 is TGTGCCAGCACGGGGAATGGAGGTCAGCCCCAGCATTTT. It translates to CASTGNGGQPQHF.

The gene calls are TRBV11-2 and TRBJ1-1, with TRBD1 identical over 8 bases. V gave up 5 bases and J gave up 6 bases; unmatched junction bases: 8. CDR1 SGHAT and CDR2 FQNNGV come from the germline V gene. This CDR3 comprises 14 residues. The DNA for the CDR3 is TGTGCCAGCAGCCTACCGACAGGGGCGTCTGAAGCTTTCTTT. Protein product: CASSLPTGASEAFF.

This chain links TRBV11-2 with TRBJ1-3, with D possibly being TRBD1 (6 bases). Germline CDR1 is SGHAT and CDR2 is FQNNGV. The CDR3 loop spans 14 amino acids. V gave up 0 bases and J gave up 8 bases, with 11 bases separating them. CDR3: CASSLEGAGDTIYF. DNA for the CDR3: TGTGCCAGCAGCTTAGAGGGGGCTGGGGACACCATATATTTT.

The V gene is TRBV5-5, the J gene TRBJ1-4; 8 bases are shared with TRBD1. Losses at the gene ends were 2 bases for V and 3 bases for J; bases not matched to a gene: 3. Per the germline V gene, CDR1 is SGHKS and CDR2 is YYEKEE (reference sequence). This CDR3 contains 15 residues. The CDR3 protein is CASSFHRGANEKLFF. In DNA, the CDR3 is TGTGCCAGCAGCTTCCACAGGGGGGCTAATGAAAAACTGTTTTTT.

V usage is TRBV6-1 and J usage is TRBJ2-5; a weak D match, TRBD2 (5 bases). Trimming pared 3 bases from V and 14 bases from J, leaving 22 bases between. Germline V CDR1 and CDR2: MNHNS, SASEGT. This CDR3 contains 14 residues. The CDR3 region is CASSDRLMRETRYF. The CDR3 nucleotides read TGTGCCAGCAGTGACAGACTAATGCGAGAAACACGATACTTC.

The CDR3 nucleotides are TGTGCCACCTCCCAGGGATCCGGGGAGCTGTTTTTT. It yields the protein CATSQGSGELFF. V gene TRBV15 combines with J gene TRBJ2-2; D might be TRBD1 (5 bases). Per the germline V gene, CDR1 is LNHNV and CDR2 is YYDKDF (reference sequence). The CDR3 is 12 residues long. With 8 bases removed from V and 6 bases from J, the gap between germline ends came to 10 bases.

The chain links TRBV6-5 to TRBJ1-1; TRBD1 might be the D (5 bases). The germline V and J ends were trimmed by 6 bases and 4 bases, with 15 bases remaining between them. Germline-derived CDR1 and CDR2 are MNHEY and SVGAGI. This CDR3 is 14 amino acids long. This CDR3 reads CASSPGIRATEAFF. CDR3 nucleotides: TGTGCCAGCAGCCCAGGGATCCGGGCCACTGAAGCTTTCTTT.

The chain combines TRBV27 with TRBJ1-5; no definite D call. Germline-derived CDR1 and CDR2 are MNHEY and SMNVEV (reference sequence). The CDR3 is 14 residues long. V lost 7 bases and J 6 bases, leaving 16 bases between the germline ends. The chain's CDR3 is CASTPSARGQPQHF. In DNA, the CDR3 is TGTGCCAGCACCCCCTCCGCCAGAGGTCAGCCCCAGCATTTT.

The genes are TRBV30 and TRBJ1-5; 7 bases are shared with TRBD1. The CDR3 is 13 residues long. J lost 4 bases, V lost 1 base, and 1 base had no gene match. CDR1 is GTSNPN and CDR2 is SVGIG in the germline V gene (reference sequence). CDR3 in amino acids: CAWSGDSNQPQHF. The CDR3 nucleotides read TGTGCCTGGAGTGGGGACAGTAATCAGCCCCAGCATTTT.

This clone was detected once. V gene TRBV5-4 combines with J gene TRBJ2-6; D is uncertain. The germline V gene encodes CDR1 SGHNT and CDR2 YYREEE (reference sequence). Trimming took off 6 bases at V and 1 base at J, with 11 bases between the two ends. This CDR3 region has 15 residues. This CDR3 reads CASTSGWSGANVLTF. The CDR3 nucleotides are TGTGCCAGCACTTCAGGTTGGTCTGGGGCCAACGTCCTGACTTTC.

The chain uses TRBV21-1 and TRBJ2-5; TRBD1 reflects the table's D call only, with no check against the DNA. TRBV21-1 is a pseudogene. The CDR3 is 14 residues long. The CDR3 region is CAGHFSDRRETQYF. In DNA form, the CDR3 reads TGTGCCGGGCATTTTTCAGATCGTAGAGAGACCCAGTACTTC.

This clone has a single count. V gene TRBV29-1 combines with J gene TRBJ2-3; TRBD2 matches at 8 bases. This CDR3 comprises 15 residues. Germline CDR1 and CDR2: SQVTM and ANQGSEA. J gave up 10 bases and V 8 bases, and 20 bases lay outside the gene matches. The chain's CDR3 is CSTPREGQSFDAQYF. CDR3 nucleotide sequence: TGCAGCACCCCCCGGGAGGGGCAATCTTTTGATGCGCAGTATTTT.

The rearrangement links TRBV19 to TRBJ1-6, with no clear D. The CDR3 runs to 12 residues. Germline CDR1 reads LNHDA; CDR2 reads SQIVND (reference sequence). Trimming cost V 3 bases and J 13 bases, with 10 bases left between them. The CDR3 here is CASSISDRPLHF. The DNA of the CDR3 is TGTGCCAGTAGTATTTCCGATCGGCCCCTCCACTTT. Together with reference TRBV19 and TRBJ1-6, the CDR3 gives the full variable domain: DGGITQSPKYLFRKEGQNVTLSCEQNLNHDAMYWYRQDPGQGLRLIYYSQIVNDFQKGDIAEGYSVSREKKESFPLTVTSAQKNPTAFYLCASSISDRPLHFGNGTRLTVT.

The CDR3 is CASILQPLDTQYF. For the CDR3, the DNA is TGTGCCAGCATTCTACAGCCCTTAGATACGCAGTATTTT. The chain couples TRBV2 to TRBJ2-3; no clear D. The CDR3 is made up of 13 amino acids. V was shortened by 7 bases and J by 5 bases, with 13 bases between the two germline ends. Looked up from germline, CDR1 is SNHLY and CDR2 is FYNNEI.

The rearrangement links TRBV3-1 (or the pseudogene TRBV3-2) to TRBJ1-5, with no clear D. Trimming left V 1 base short and J 16 bases short, with 14 bases between. The CDR3 covers 12 residues. CDR1 is LGHDT and CDR2 is YNNKEL in the germline V gene (reference sequence). The CDR3 region has the DNA TGTGCCAGCAGCCAAGGCAACCGGTCTCCACATTTT. Amino acids: CASSQGNRSPHF.

This rearrangement joins TRBV21-1 to TRBJ1-5; the table's D call, TRBD1, has no DNA check behind it. TRBV21-1 is an annotated pseudogene. CDR3 size: 17 residues. The CDR3 coding sequence is TGTGCCAGCAGCTTCCATTATTCCGACAGTCGCAATCAGCCCCAGCATTTT. Amino acid sequence: CASSFHYSDSRNQPQHF.

The genes are TRBV24-1 and TRBJ2-4; D possibly corresponds to TRBD2 (6 bases). Trimming stripped 9 bases from V and 1 base from J, with 21 bases between. The V gene's germline CDR1 is KGHDR and CDR2 SFDVKD. This CDR3 region has 17 residues. The CDR3: CATPWRRPRGAKNIQYF. The CDR3 DNA follows: TGTGCCACCCCCTGGAGGCGGCCCCGGGGGGCCAAAAACATTCAGTACTTC.

In its sample, this clone was seen once. The J gene is TRBJ2-5, the V gene TRBV7-9; possibly TRBD2 for D (7 bases). Germline V gene data show CDR1 as SEHNR and CDR2 as FQNEAQ (reference sequence). CDR3 length: 17 residues. Trimming left V 1 base short and J 4 bases short, with 19 bases between. In DNA form, the CDR3 reads TGTGCCAGCAGCTTAGTGGGGCGGGGGCCAGTCCCAGAGACCCAGTACTTC. It specifies CASSLVGRGPVPETQYF.